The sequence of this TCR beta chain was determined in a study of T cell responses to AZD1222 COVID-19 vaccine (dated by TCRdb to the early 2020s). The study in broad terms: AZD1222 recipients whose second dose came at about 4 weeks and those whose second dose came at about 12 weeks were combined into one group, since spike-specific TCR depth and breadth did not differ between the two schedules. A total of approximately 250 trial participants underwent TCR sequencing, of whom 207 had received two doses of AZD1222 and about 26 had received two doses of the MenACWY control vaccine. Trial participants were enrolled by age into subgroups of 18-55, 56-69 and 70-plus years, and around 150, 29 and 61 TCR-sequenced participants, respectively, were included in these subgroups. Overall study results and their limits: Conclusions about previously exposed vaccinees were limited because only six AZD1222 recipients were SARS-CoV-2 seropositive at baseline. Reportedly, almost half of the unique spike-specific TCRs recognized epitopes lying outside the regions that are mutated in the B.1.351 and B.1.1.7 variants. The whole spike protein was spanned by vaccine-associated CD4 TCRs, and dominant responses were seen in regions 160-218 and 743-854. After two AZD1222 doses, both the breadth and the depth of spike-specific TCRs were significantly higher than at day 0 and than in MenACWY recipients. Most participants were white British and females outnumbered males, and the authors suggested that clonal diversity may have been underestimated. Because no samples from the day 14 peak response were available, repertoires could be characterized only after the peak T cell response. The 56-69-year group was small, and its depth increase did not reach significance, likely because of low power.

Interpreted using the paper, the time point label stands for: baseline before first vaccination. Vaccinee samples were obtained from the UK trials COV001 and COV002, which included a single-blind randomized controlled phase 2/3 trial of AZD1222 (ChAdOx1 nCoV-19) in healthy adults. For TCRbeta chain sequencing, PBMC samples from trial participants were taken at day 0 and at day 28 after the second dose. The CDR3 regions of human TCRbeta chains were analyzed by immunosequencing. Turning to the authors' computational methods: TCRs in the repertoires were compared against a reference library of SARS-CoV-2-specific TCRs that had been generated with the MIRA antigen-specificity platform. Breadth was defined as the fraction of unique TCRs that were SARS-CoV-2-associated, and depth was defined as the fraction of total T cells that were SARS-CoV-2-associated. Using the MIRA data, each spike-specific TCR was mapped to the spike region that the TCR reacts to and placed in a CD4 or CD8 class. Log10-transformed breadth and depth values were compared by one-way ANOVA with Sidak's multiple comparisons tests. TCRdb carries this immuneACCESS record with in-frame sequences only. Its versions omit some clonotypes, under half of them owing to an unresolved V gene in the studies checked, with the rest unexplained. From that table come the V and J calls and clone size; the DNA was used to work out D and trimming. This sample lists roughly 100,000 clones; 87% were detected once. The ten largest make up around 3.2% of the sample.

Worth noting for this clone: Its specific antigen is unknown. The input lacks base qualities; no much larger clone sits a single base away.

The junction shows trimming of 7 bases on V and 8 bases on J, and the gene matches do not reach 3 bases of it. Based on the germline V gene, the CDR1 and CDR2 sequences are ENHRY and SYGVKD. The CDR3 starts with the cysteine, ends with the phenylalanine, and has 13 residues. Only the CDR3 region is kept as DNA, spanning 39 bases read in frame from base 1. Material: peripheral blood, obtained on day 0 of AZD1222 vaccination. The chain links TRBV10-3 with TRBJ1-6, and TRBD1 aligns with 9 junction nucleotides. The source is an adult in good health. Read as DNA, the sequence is TGTGCCATCACTAGGGACAGGGATTCACCCCTCCACTTT. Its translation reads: CAITRDRDSPLHF.